These T cell receptor beta chains were read from a single sample in a study of shared clonotypes between healthy human individuals. The repertoire was sequenced with immunoSEQ multiplex PCR; TCRdb's copy has only in-frame clones and lacks some. The table lists millions of clones, over 85% of them singletons. Specimen: naive CD8+ T cells sorted from blood. The source is a man younger than 35 in good health. Both conserved end residues are trimmed from each CDR3. Not every row has a clone size; where given, it reads once, few, many or a size class.

TRBJ2-7 . TRBV6-6 ASSYGTGGAEQY
TRBJ1-4 . TRBV28 ASSQTTPIATNEKLF
TRBJ1-5 . TRBV5-4 ASSQDREQPQH
TRBJ2-3 . TRBV4-3 ASSQSPTSGGSTDTQY
TRBJ2-5 . TRBV13 ASTPVEFQETQY
TRBJ1-3 . TRBV11-2 ASSSFVSGNTIY
TRBJ2-7 . TRBV6-6 ASSPGQISYEQY
TRBJ2-1 . TRBV29-1 SVDSGNINEQF
TRBJ2-7 . TRBV7-9 ASSLGQGAFYEQY
TRBJ2-3 . TRBV5-4 ASSPGTGSADTQY
TRBJ2-2 . TRBV6-5 ASTPYPRDTGELF
TRBJ2-4 once TRBV15 ASRGTGASKNIQY
TRBJ2-7 . TRBV27 ASRHFERESYEQY
TRBJ1-1 . TRBV2 ASSDLSESPQWG
TRBJ2-1 . TRBV7-9 ASIWGRQGYNEQF
TRBJ2-3 . TRBV29-1 SVEDLGLNSNTDTQY